This is a list of T cell receptor beta chains from one sample in a study of tumor-infiltrating lymphocytes in primary liver carcinoma. MiXCR was run by TCRdb on the multiplex PCR reads, yielding one entry per CDR3 protein. The top ten hold about a sixth of the sample, which has approximately 190,000 distinct CDR3 sequences, about 85% seen once. Sequencing was performed on tumor tissue from primary liver carcinoma. These receptors originate from a man in his forties with primary liver carcinoma and hepatitis B virus infection. The conserved cysteine and the conserved F or W are not part of the CDR3 here.

J gene	V gene	CDR3 protein
TRBJ2-7	TRBV4-2	ASSQDSGRDNEQY
TRBJ1-2	TRBV4-3	TRSQPGTGNGYT
TRBJ2-7	TRBV4-3	ASSHRSTIYEQY
TRBJ2-1	TRBV7-3	ASRLGPNSYNEQF
TRBJ1-1	TRBV29-1	RVAPGQGMGTEAF
TRBJ2-5	TRBV12-3/TRBV12-4	ASSSWTVVGTQY
TRBJ2-3	TRBV6-5	ASNTGLARTDTQY
TRBJ2-1	TRBV14	GSNALAGWVNNEQF
TRBJ1-4	TRBV11-2	ASSLGATVNEKQL
TRBJ2-2	TRBV6-5	ASSYMADAGELF